This is a list of T cell receptor beta chains from one sample in a study of CD4 T cells in relation to SARS-CoV-2 and coronaviruses. Here immunoSEQ multiplex PCR was the method, and the copy in TCRdb shows in-frame clones only, minus some. Of roughly 18,000 clones in the sample, around 73% were seen once. The antigens of these receptors remain unknown. What was sequenced was CD4+ T cells from PBMCs, cultured in vitro. The origin of the receptors is a human donor in good health. Each CDR3 is given with its conserved first and last residue. D genes are given only for firm matches. Clone size is shown for a subset of rows, as once, few, many or a class of expanded clone.

D gene,V gene,J gene,CDR3 length,clone size,CDR3 DNA,CDR3 protein
-,TRBV5-1,TRBJ2-5,15,-,TGCGCCAGCGCCTTTGGGAGTTCTCTTGGGGAGACCCAGTACTTC,CASAFGSSLGETQYF
-,TRBV12-3/TRBV12-4,TRBJ1-2,11,-,TGTGCCAGCAGCACCCTTAGTGGCTACACCTTC,CASSTLSGYTF
-,TRBV14,TRBJ2-1,16,-,TGTGCCAGCAGCGAACCGCAGGCCGGGCCGGTCAATGAGCAGTTCTTC,CASSEPQAGPVNEQFF
-,TRBV6-1,TRBJ2-1,15,-,TGTGCCAGCAGTGAAGGCCTCAGCTCCTACAATGAGCAGTTCTTC,CASSEGLSSYNEQFF
-,TRBV3-1/TRBV3-2,TRBJ2-3,11,-,TGTGCCAGCAGCCAAGTAAATACGCAGTATTTT,CASSQVNTQYF
-,TRBV27,TRBJ2-1,11,-,TGTGCCAGCAGCCAATACAATGAGCAGTTCTTC,CASSQYNEQFF
-,TRBV12-3/TRBV12-4,TRBJ2-5,12,-,TGTGCCAGCAGTTTTCCTGGGGGGGGCGCGTACTTC,CASSFPGGGAYF
TRBD1,TRBV24-1,TRBJ2-2,14,-,TGTGCCACCAGACGGACAGGGAAAACCGGGGAGCTGTTTTTT,CATRRTGKTGELFF
-,TRBV9,TRBJ2-3,15,once,TGTGCCAGCAGCGTGGCGGGACACAGCACAGATACGCAGTATTTT,CASSVAGHSTDTQYF
TRBD2,TRBV13,TRBJ2-3,18,-,TGTGCCAGCAGCTCCGGGACTAGCGGGAGGGATAGCACAGATACGCAGTATTTT,CASSSGTSGRDSTDTQYF
-,TRBV6-5,TRBJ2-7,12,-,TGTGCCAGCAGCCTAGATGCGGACGAGCAGTACTTC,CASSLDADEQYF
-,TRBV10-3,TRBJ2-1,13,few,TGTGCCATCAGTGACCAGGGGTGGGATGAGCAGTTCTTC,CAISDQGWDEQFF
TRBD2,TRBV7-9,TRBJ2-6,15,few,TGTGCCAGCAGCATGGGGGAGGGTGGGGCCAACGTCCTGACTTTC,CASSMGEGGANVLTF
-,TRBV11-2,TRBJ1-2,16,-,TGTGCCAGCGCCGGGGACGGCGCCCTGAAGAACTATGGCTACACCTTC,CASAGDGALKNYGYTF
-,TRBV30,TRBJ1-5,13,-,TGTGCCTGGACTGGCGGGAGCAATCAGCCCCAGCATTTT,CAWTGGSNQPQHF
-,TRBV15,TRBJ1-4,15,-,TGTGCCACCAGCGTAGAGGGCAGGGAGGACGAAAAACTGTTTTTT,CATSVEGREDEKLFF
-,TRBV27,TRBJ2-1,13,-,TGTGCCAGCAGTTTCACCCGTTACAATGAGCAGTTCTTC,CASSFTRYNEQFF
-,TRBV28,TRBJ2-7,14,-,TGTGCCAGCAGGAGTACAGGAGAATCCTACGAGCAGTACTTC,CASRSTGESYEQYF
TRBD1,TRBV11-2,TRBJ2-4,16,few,TGTGCCAGCAGCTTAGTAGGCCAGGGACAGGGAAACATTCAGTACTTC,CASSLVGQGQGNIQYF
-,TRBV5-1,TRBJ2-5,14,-,TGCGCCAGCAGCTTGGATGAGGGACGACAGACCCAGTACTTC,CASSLDEGRQTQYF
-,TRBV5-1,TRBJ2-7,13,few,TGCGCCAGCAGCTCAAGTTCGGGGAGGGAGCAGTACTTC,CASSSSSGREQYF
-,TRBV30,TRBJ2-3,13,-,TGTGCCTGGAACAAGAAGTCCGGGGATACGCAGTATTTT,CAWNKKSGDTQYF
TRBD1,TRBV11-2,TRBJ1-4,15,-,TGTGCCAGCAGCGCCCCAGGGGGGGCTAATGAAAAACTGTTTTTT,CASSAPGGANEKLFF
-,TRBV20-1,TRBJ2-5,13,-,TGCAGTGCTAGTCGCAGGGTCCAAGAGACCCAGTACTTC,CSASRRVQETQYF
-,TRBV19,TRBJ1-6,13,-,TGTGCCAGTATCGGGGAGGTTGGGTCACCCCTCCACTTT,CASIGEVGSPLHF
-,TRBV5-6,TRBJ2-7,14,few,TGTGCCAGCAGCTTGAGAACGCGGTCCTACGAGCAGTACTTC,CASSLRTRSYEQYF
-,TRBV2,TRBJ1-6,12,-,TGTGCCAGCACTGCAGGGAATTCACCCCTCCACTTT,CASTAGNSPLHF
TRBD1,TRBV5-1,TRBJ2-7,15,-,TGCGCCAGCAGCTTAAGGACAGGGGCCGGTCCCGAGCAGTACTTC,CASSLRTGAGPEQYF
TRBD1,TRBV29-1,TRBJ2-2,13,few,TGCAGCGCACGAACAGGGGCCACCGGGGAGCTGTTTTTT,CSARTGATGELFF
-,TRBV18,TRBJ1-6,16,-,TGTGCCAGCTCACCCCAGGGGCCCCACGGGAATTCACCCCTCCACTTT,CASSPQGPHGNSPLHF
-,TRBV27,TRBJ2-7,14,few,TGTGCCAGCAGTTTCGGTGACAGTGTGAGTGAGCAGTACTTC,CASSFGDSVSEQYF